This TCR beta chain was sequenced in a study of OX40 agonist ivuxolimab in advanced cancers. At the level of the study: Patients received intravenous ivuxolimab every 2 weeks at 0.01 to 10 mg/kg. Study results and limitations: Relative to CD4+ cells, CD8+ T cells on average had more expanded clones.

The germline V gene has CDR1 MNHNS and CDR2 SASEGT. V was clipped by 10 bases and J by 5 bases; unmatched bases: 13. This CDR3 spans 14 amino acids. Of note for this clone: The antigen remains undetermined.

Blood got drawn at baseline, again on cycle 4 day 1, and then on cycle 7 day 1. Profiled with immunoSEQ multiplex PCR; TCRdb holds only in-frame clones, not every one. There are about 85,000 clones in the sample; 65% to 90% occur only once, and 2% lies in the top ten. The source was CD4+ or CD8+ T cells sorted from blood, collected in a trial of the OX40 agonist ivuxolimab. The chain combines TRBV6-1 with TRBJ2-7, with 8 positions matching TRBD1. This clonotype was obtained from an adult with an advanced solid tumor such as melanoma, head and neck, liver or kidney cancer. CDR3 residues: CATHIGTGPHEQYF. Written as DNA, the CDR3 is TGTGCCACCCACATTGGGACAGGACCCCACGAGCAGTACTTC.